The 22 T cell receptor beta chains below were found in one sample sequenced in a study of blood T cell repertoires in COVID-19. Sequenced by immunoSEQ multiplex PCR; TCRdb stores in-frame clones only, minus some. This table holds about 350,000 clones, roughly nine tenths found once. Sequencing input: peripheral blood. The receptors were sampled from a woman aged 55-70 years with COVID-19, enrolled during active disease.

This chain links TRBV6-5 with TRBJ1-1, with D possibly matching TRBD1 (5 bases). The CDR3 extends over 15 amino acids. CDR1 is MNHEY and CDR2 is SVGAGI in the germline V gene. Trimming took off 5 bases at V and 5 bases at J, with 18 bases between the two ends. This chain's CDR3 is CASSPLMGGETEAFF. For the CDR3, the DNA is TGTGCCAGCAGTCCTTTGATGGGGGGAGAGACTGAAGCTTTCTTT.

This chain connects TRBV6-5 to TRBJ1-1, with D possibly being TRBD1 (6 bases). CDR1 is MNHEY and CDR2 is SVGAGI in the germline V gene. The CDR3 contains 16 residues. V was pared by 2 bases and J by 1 base, with 14 bases between. The CDR3 is CASSYTQGMRNTEAFF. The CDR3 bases are TGTGCCAGCAGTTACACCCAGGGGATGAGGAACACTGAAGCTTTCTTT.

The chain couples TRBV5-1 to TRBJ1-2, with D unclear. The V and J ends lost 5 bases and 0 bases respectively, with 11 bases between them. The CDR3 loop spans 14 amino acids. Germline-derived CDR1 and CDR2 are SGHRS and YFSETQ. The CDR3 coding sequence is TGCGCCAGCAGTAATCAGGCGTCTAACTATGGCTACACCTTC. Its translation: CASSNQASNYGYTF.

The CDR3 sequence: CASSPRVGRDYGYTF. The CDR3 DNA reads TGTGCCAGCAGCCCACGGGTAGGGAGGGACTATGGCTACACCTTC. The chain employs TRBV4-2 and TRBJ1-2; no clear D gene. This CDR3 comprises 15 residues. Trimming shortened V by 4 bases and J by 3 bases, and 15 bases separated the two germline ends. Germline V gene lookup returns CDR1 LGHNA and CDR2 YNFKEQ.

The gene calls are TRBV29-1 and TRBJ1-3; possible D gene TRBD1, 5 bases. The CDR3 is 13 residues long. Germline values: CDR1 SQVTM, CDR2 ANQGSEA. V was cut by 5 bases and J by 1 base, with 9 bases left in between. The CDR3 bases are TGCAGCGTTCACCCAGGGTCTGGAAACACCATATATTTT. This encodes CSVHPGSGNTIYF.

This clone was seen a few times. The rearrangement joins TRBV3-1 (or the pseudogene TRBV3-2) to TRBJ2-5; 8 bases are a match to TRBD2. The ends lost 0 bases at V and 0 bases at J; junction bases unmatched: 9. The CDR3 extends over 18 amino acids. Looked up from germline, CDR1 is LGHDT and CDR2 is YNNKEL (reference sequence). In DNA form, the CDR3 reads TGTGCCAGCAGCCAAGAAGAGGCGGGGGGTCTCTACCAAGAGACCCAGTACTTC. This codes for CASSQEEAGGLYQETQYF.

This clone has a single count. V and J are TRBV7-3 and TRBJ1-6, with TRBD1 identical over 8 bases. V trimming: 2 bases; J trimming: 3 bases; junction bases outside the gene matches: 3. Germline V gives CDR1 SGHTA, CDR2 FQGTGA. The CDR3 consists of 16 residues. The CDR3 loop is CASSLLGQGYNSPLHF. The DNA for the CDR3 is TGTGCCAGCAGCTTATTAGGACAGGGCTATAATTCACCCCTCCACTTT.

This sequence joins TRBV11-2 and TRBJ2-2; D uncertain. This CDR3 region has 11 residues. V lost 6 bases and J 7 bases, leaving 6 bases between the germline ends. Looked up from germline, CDR1 is SGHAT and CDR2 is FQNNGV. The CDR3 loop reads CASRWSGELFF. CDR3 DNA sequence: TGTGCCAGCAGGTGGAGCGGGGAGCTGTTTTTT.

The chain carries TRBV30 and TRBJ1-6; 7 bases are a match to TRBD1. With V trimmed by 4 bases and J by 8 bases, 8 bases remained unmatched. The CDR3 loop spans 14 amino acids. Germline assignment: CDR1 GTSNPN and CDR2 SVGIG (reference sequence). CDR3 coding DNA: TGTGCCTGGAAGGGGCAGGGGGTGCATTCACCCCTCCACTTT. It encodes CAWKGQGVHSPLHF.

J is TRBJ1-1 and V is TRBV23-1, with no clear D. TRBV23-1 is treated as an ORF (open reading frame) with a function not yet certain. Trimming removed 9 bases from V and 4 bases from J, with 21 bases in between. CDR3 length: 15 residues. The CDR3 spells CASPRQTRNPTEAFF. In DNA form, the CDR3 reads TGCGCCAGTCCTAGGCAAACTCGTAACCCCACTGAAGCTTTCTTT.

This clone was seen once. This rearrangement joins TRBV19 to TRBJ1-5, with 8 positions matching TRBD1. V shed 5 bases and J 5 bases; nucleotides not matched to a gene: 8. The CDR3 is 15 residues long. Looked up from germline, CDR1 is LNHDA and CDR2 is SQIVND (reference sequence). Here the CDR3 reads CASSPIDRGDQPQHF. The CDR3 bases are TGTGCCAGTAGTCCCATCGACAGGGGCGATCAGCCCCAGCATTTT.

This clone has more than one count but fewer than ten. In the same sample, other DNA sequences code for this CDR3. The chain carries TRBV6-5 and TRBJ1-2; the match to TRBD1 covers 11 bases. The J segment lost 2 bases and the V segment lost 2 bases, leaving 4 bases of the junction unmatched. Germline-derived CDR1 and CDR2 are MNHEY and SVGAGI. This CDR3 spans 16 amino acids. CDR3 nucleotides: TGTGCCAGCAGTTACGTCAGGACAGGGGGCAACTATGGCTACACCTTC. Protein: CASSYVRTGGNYGYTF.

This rearrangement joins TRBV6-1 to TRBJ1-6; 7 nucleotides match TRBD1. The CDR3 is 15 residues long. Germline V CDR1 and CDR2: MNHNS, SASEGT. The trim removed 2 bases at V and 8 bases at J, leaving 6 bases unmatched. CDR3 amino acids: CASSEFSRGYSPLHF. CDR3 bases: TGTGCCAGCAGTGAATTCAGCAGGGGGTATTCACCCCTCCACTTT.

The chain recombines TRBV5-1 with TRBJ1-1, with 7 bases matching TRBD1. J lost 4 bases, V lost 5 bases, and 8 bases had no gene match. The CDR3 extends over 14 amino acids. Germline V CDR1 and CDR2: SGHRS, YFSETQ. The CDR3 protein is CASSSRNRGTEAFF. The CDR3 DNA follows: TGCGCCAGCAGTTCCCGAAACAGGGGCACTGAAGCTTTCTTT.

This chain uses TRBV28 with TRBJ1-1; D is ambiguous. This CDR3 has 14 residues. Trimming pared 9 bases from V and 6 bases from J, leaving 20 bases between. Germline V gene sequence: CDR1 MDHEN, CDR2 SYDVKM. The CDR3 DNA reads TGTGCCAGTCACAACCCGGGAGGACGTCCTGAAGCTTTCTTT. It encodes CASHNPGGRPEAFF.

V gene TRBV4-1 combines with J gene TRBJ2-7; a weak D match, TRBD1 (5 bases). The germline V and J ends were trimmed by 1 base and 3 bases, with 22 bases remaining between them. The CDR3 runs 18 residues. Germline V gene data show CDR1 as MGHRA and CDR2 as YSYEKL. The CDR3 region is CASSQAVAGPGRGYEQYF. The CDR3 DNA reads TGCGCCAGCAGCCAAGCGGTCGCTGGCCCAGGAAGGGGCTACGAGCAGTACTTC.

The chain uses TRBV21-1 and TRBJ1-4. TRBV21-1 is a documented pseudogene. This CDR3 contains 16 residues. The CDR3 is CASSVPGGERGEKLFF. The CDR3 DNA reads as TGTGCCAGCAGCGTTCCTGGGGGGGAGAGGGGTGAAAAACTGTTTTTT.

The genes are TRBV10-3 and TRBJ2-7; a possible D gene is TRBD1 (6 bases). CDR1 and CDR2 from the germline V gene are ENHRY and SYGVKD. Trimming shortened V by 8 bases and J by 3 bases, and 11 bases separated the two germline ends. The CDR3 loop spans 12 amino acids. In nucleotides, the CDR3 is TGTGCCATCGCGGACAGTTACTACGAGCAGTACTTC. This sequence encodes CAIADSYYEQYF.

This chain joins TRBV6-5 and TRBJ1-2, with TRBD1 identical over 10 bases. The germline CDR1 and CDR2 sequences are MNHEY and SVGAGI. Unmatched junction bases numbered 11, after V lost 10 bases and J lost 3 bases. This CDR3 comprises 15 residues. The CDR3 DNA is TGTGCCACAAAAAAAACCGGGACAGGGGACTATGGCTACACCTTC. As protein: CATKKTGTGDYGYTF.

CDR3 region: CASSSPSGPREPNTGELFF. DNA of the CDR3: TGTGCCAGCAGCTCCCCCTCAGGTCCGAGGGAGCCTAACACCGGGGAGCTGTTTTTT. This chain joins TRBV9 and TRBJ2-2; tentative D call: TRBD2 (5 bases). V lost 4 bases to trimming and J lost 2 bases, with 24 bases between them. CDR3 length: 19 amino acids. Germline CDR1 reads SGDLS; CDR2 reads YYNGEE. Full variable domain (outside the CDR3, taken from reference TRBV9 and TRBJ2-2): DSGVTQTPKHLITATGQRVTLRCSPRSGDLSVYWYQQSLDQGLQFLIQYYNGEERAKGNILERFSAQQFPDLHSELNLSSLELGDSALYFCASSSPSGPREPNTGELFFGEGSRLTVL.

This clone was observed a single time. The chain combines TRBV11-2 with TRBJ1-3; 9 nucleotides agree with TRBD1. From germline, CDR1 is SGHAT and CDR2 FQNNGV. This CDR3 has 15 amino acids. The V and J ends lost 4 bases and 5 bases, in that order; junction bases with no gene match: 6. The CDR3 loop reads CASSSPGTGRNTIYF. The CDR3 DNA follows: TGTGCCAGCAGCTCACCCGGGACAGGGAGAAACACCATATATTTT.

In its sample, this clone was seen once. This sequence joins TRBV18 and TRBJ1-1, with D uncertain. This CDR3 is built from 14 residues. CDR1 KGHSH and CDR2 LQKENI come from the germline V gene. V lost 2 bases and J 1 base, leaving 8 bases between the germline ends. CDR3 sequence: CASSPKEGNTEAFF. In DNA, the CDR3 is TGTGCCAGCTCACCAAAGGAGGGGAACACTGAAGCTTTCTTT.